The 30 T cell receptor beta chains given below trace back to one sample, sequenced in a study of blood T cell repertoires in COVID-19. Sequencing used immunoSEQ multiplex PCR; TCRdb keeps in-frame clones, though not all of them. The profile shows some 93,000 clones, approximately 86% of them singletons. The source material was peripheral blood. The receptors come from a woman of 80 years or more with acute or convalescent COVID-19.

The V call is TRBV9, the J call TRBJ2-2; possibly TRBD1 for D (6 bases). The CDR3 is made up of 15 amino acids. CDR1 SGDLS and CDR2 YYNGEE come from the germline V gene. The V end lost 4 bases, the J end lost 1 base, and 11 bases lay between the germline ends. CDR3 loop: CASSPGQLNTGELFF. CDR3 nucleotide sequence: TGTGCCAGCAGCCCCGGACAGCTGAACACCGGGGAGCTGTTTTTT.

The chain joins TRBV28 to TRBJ1-3, with unresolved D. The CDR3 extends over 14 amino acids. Germline V gene lookup returns CDR1 MDHEN and CDR2 SYDVKM. The germline V and J ends were trimmed by 1 base and 0 bases, with 4 bases remaining between them. The CDR3 DNA sequence: TGTGCCAGCAGTTTATCTCTCTCTGGAAACACCATATATTTT. Translation gives CASSLSLSGNTIYF.

This chain joins TRBV9 and TRBJ1-2, with 11 bases aligning to TRBD1. V lost 4 bases and J lost 7; bases outside the gene matches: 9. CDR1 is SGDLS, CDR2 YYNGEE, per germline. This CDR3 region has 15 residues. The CDR3 loop reads CASSSRDRGIIGYTF. DNA of the CDR3: TGTGCCAGCAGCTCCCGGGACAGGGGGATAATTGGCTACACCTTC.

This chain's CDR3 is CASSQGLGYDNEQFF. DNA for the CDR3: TGTGCCAGCAGCCAGGGTTTAGGGTACGACAATGAGCAGTTCTTC. This chain links TRBV11-2 with TRBJ2-1, with TRBD1 as a possible D gene (5 bases). The V and J ends lost 5 bases and 5 bases respectively, with 16 bases between them. Germline lookup yields CDR1 SGHAT and CDR2 FQNNGV. CDR3 size: 15 residues.

This chain joins TRBV27 and TRBJ2-7; the D gene is possibly TRBD2 (7 bases). The CDR3 has 15 amino acids. Trimming stripped 5 bases from V and 0 bases from J, with 14 bases between. Germline V gives CDR1 MNHEY, CDR2 SMNVEV (reference sequence). The CDR3 reads CASSPVGGLSYEQYF. The DNA of the CDR3 is TGTGCCAGCAGTCCCGTCGGGGGGCTCTCCTACGAGCAGTACTTC.

The chain employs TRBV18 and TRBJ2-1; TRBD2 is a possible D gene (6 bases). Looked up from germline, CDR1 is KGHSH and CDR2 is LQKENI. V was trimmed by 3 bases and J by 9 bases, leaving 15 bases between them. This CDR3 comprises 14 residues. DNA of the CDR3: TGTGCCAGCTCACCTCTCGGAATAGCGGCTGAGCAGTTCTTC. Translation: CASSPLGIAAEQFF.

The genes are TRBV28 and TRBJ1-6; 10 bases line up with TRBD1. Germline CDR1 and CDR2: MDHEN and SYDVKM. The CDR3 contains 15 residues. After removal of 6 bases from V and 9 bases from J, the junction contained 8 bases not matched to a gene. In nucleotides, the CDR3 is TGTGCCAGCAGGAACGGGGGGACAGGGGTTTCACCCCTCCACTTT. It yields the protein CASRNGGTGVSPLHF.

The chain combines TRBV2 with TRBJ2-3; 8 bases are a match to TRBD1. The CDR3 runs to 16 residues. The ends lost 7 bases at V and 1 base at J; junction bases unmatched: 10. Germline V gene lookup returns CDR1 SNHLY and CDR2 FYNNEI. The CDR3 DNA follows: TGTGCCAGCAATCTGGTTAGGACAGGGCGCACAGATACGCAGTATTTT. This translates into CASNLVRTGRTDTQYF.

V usage is TRBV4-1 and J usage is TRBJ2-7, with D tentatively TRBD1 (5 bases). This CDR3 has 14 residues. Germline V gene lookup returns CDR1 MGHRA and CDR2 YSYEKL. V dropped 5 bases and J dropped 2 bases, with 13 bases sitting between them. The CDR3 is CASSKGQGPYEQYF. CDR3 sequence (DNA): TGCGCCAGCAGCAAGGGGCAGGGCCCCTACGAGCAGTACTTC.

This clone turned up a few times. The V call is TRBV19, the J call TRBJ2-2; no definite D call. Germline V lookup: CDR1 LNHDA, CDR2 SQIVND (reference sequence). V lost 4 bases, J lost 6 bases, and 9 bases lay in between. This CDR3 has 13 amino acids. This CDR3 reads CASSTRSAGELFF. The CDR3 DNA follows: TGTGCCAGTAGTACGAGGTCAGCCGGGGAGCTGTTTTTT.

The chain couples TRBV29-1 to TRBJ1-2; D is unresolved. Germline-derived CDR1 and CDR2 are SQVTM and ANQGSEA. Trimming took off 2 bases at V and 6 bases at J, with 10 bases between the two ends. This CDR3 is 12 amino acids long. The CDR3 is CSVEKGRDGYTF. The DNA for the CDR3 is TGCAGCGTTGAAAAAGGGAGAGATGGCTACACCTTC.

The CDR3 protein is CASTLDRGETQYF. For the CDR3, the DNA is TGTGCCAGCACCTTAGACAGGGGTGAGACCCAGTACTTC. The rearrangement uses TRBV28 and TRBJ2-5, with 8 bases fitting TRBD1. From germline, CDR1 is MDHEN and CDR2 SYDVKM. This CDR3 is built from 13 residues. The V gene end was trimmed by 7 bases and the J gene end by 5 bases; junction bases not matched to a gene: 6.

The chain joins TRBV7-9 to TRBJ2-3; 8 bases map to TRBD2. This CDR3 has 13 amino acids. V lost 8 bases and J lost 2; bases outside the gene matches: 3. Germline-derived CDR1 and CDR2 are SEHNR and FQNEAQ (reference sequence). The CDR3 here is CASSGGATDTQYF. The CDR3 nucleotides are TGTGCCAGCTCGGGAGGGGCCACAGATACGCAGTATTTT.

The chain is built from TRBV30 and TRBJ2-1; TRBD2 is a possible D gene (5 bases). The CDR3 is 14 residues long. The V end lost 2 bases, the J end lost 4 bases, and 12 bases lay between the germline ends. CDR1 and CDR2 (germline): GTSNPN, SVGIG (reference sequence). The CDR3 here is CAWSTPGSYNEQFF. CDR3 DNA: TGTGCCTGGAGTACACCGGGATCATACAATGAGCAGTTCTTC.

V usage is TRBV13 and J usage is TRBJ2-1, with 7 bases identical to TRBD1. The CDR3 consists of 12 residues. The V and J ends lost 3 bases and 8 bases, in that order; junction bases with no gene match: 1. CDR1 PRHDT and CDR2 FYEKMQ come from the germline V gene (reference sequence). CDR3 protein: CASSFQGDEQFF. CDR3 coding DNA: TGTGCCAGCAGCTTTCAGGGGGATGAGCAGTTCTTC.

In this sample, this clone turned up a few times. The chain combines TRBV19 with TRBJ1-5; D possibly corresponds to TRBD1 (5 bases). CDR1 and CDR2 (germline): LNHDA, SQIVND (reference sequence). The CDR3 consists of 16 residues. V lost 10 bases, J lost 3 bases, and 22 bases lay in between. The CDR3 nucleotides read TGTGCCACCCGCCTATTTCACGGGGGTTTCAATCAGCCCCAGCATTTT. Residues: CATRLFHGGFNQPQHF.

V gene TRBV7-2 combines with J gene TRBJ2-2; 10 bases agree with TRBD2. Trimming took 1 base from V and 6 from J; bases not matched to a gene: 5. Germline lookup yields CDR1 SGHTA and CDR2 FQGNSA. CDR3 size: 16 residues. CDR3: CASSLDPSGGAGELFF. CDR3 nucleotide sequence: TGTGCCAGCAGCTTAGACCCTAGCGGGGGCGCCGGGGAGCTGTTTTTT.

This chain connects TRBV30 to TRBJ1-2; D call uncertain. The CDR3 extends over 14 amino acids. Germline CDR1 is GTSNPN and CDR2 is SVGIG (reference sequence). V was clipped by 3 bases and J by 2 bases, with 13 bases between them. CDR3 DNA: TGTGCCTGGAGCGGCGGAGGTTCGAACTATGGCTACACCTTC. Its protein product is CAWSGGGSNYGYTF.

The chain has TRBV27 and TRBJ1-1; the match to TRBD1 covers 8 bases. J lost 1 base, V lost 6 bases, and 7 bases had no gene match. The CDR3 loop spans 15 amino acids. Germline CDR1 is MNHEY and CDR2 is SMNVEV (reference sequence). The CDR3, as DNA: TGTGCCAGCAGCCTCAACAGGGGGGGGAACACTGAAGCTTTCTTT. Translation: CASSLNRGGNTEAFF.

A remark on this clone: The same CDR3 also results from other DNA sequences found in this sample. The rearrangement links TRBV5-1 to TRBJ1-1, with TRBD1 matching over 11 bases. CDR1 and CDR2 (germline): SGHRS, YFSETQ. Trimming at V came to 4 bases and at J to 4 bases, leaving 3 bases not matched to a gene. CDR3 length: 14 amino acids. This CDR3 is CASSLGTGGTEAFF. The CDR3 DNA is TGCGCCAGCAGCCTGGGGACAGGGGGCACTGAAGCTTTCTTT.

This chain links TRBV27 with TRBJ2-7, with TRBD1 identical over 9 bases. Germline CDR1 and CDR2: MNHEY and SMNVEV (reference sequence). CDR3 size: 16 residues. J was trimmed by 2 bases and V by 2 bases; bases with no gene match: 7. Here the CDR3 reads CASSLTVGQGAYEQYF. The CDR3 DNA reads TGTGCCAGCAGTTTAACCGTGGGACAGGGAGCCTACGAGCAGTACTTC.

The sample holds one count of this clone. J is TRBJ1-5 and V is TRBV4-1, with 9 nucleotides matching TRBD1. The CDR3 length is 17 residues. CDR1 is MGHRA, CDR2 YSYEKL, per germline. The ends lost 1 base at V and 5 bases at J; junction bases unmatched: 9. This CDR3 is CASSQGNRDRVHQPQHF. CDR3 sequence (DNA): TGCGCCAGCAGCCAAGGCAACCGGGACAGGGTCCATCAGCCCCAGCATTTT.

The V gene is TRBV7-9, the J gene TRBJ2-2; D not certain. The CDR3 spans 15 residues. Trimming cost V 5 bases and J 3 bases, with 13 bases left between them. Germline-derived CDR1 and CDR2 are SEHNR and FQNEAQ (reference sequence). The CDR3 sequence is CASSPPSRDTGELFF. CDR3 bases: TGTGCCAGCAGCCCCCCTTCTCGGGACACCGGGGAGCTGTTTTTT. The full variable domain, rest sourced from reference TRBV7-9 and TRBJ2-2, is DTGVSQNPRHKITKRGQNVTFRCDPISEHNRLYWYRQTLGQGPEFLTYFQNEAQLEKSRLLSDRFSAERPKGSFSTLEIQRTEQGDSAMYLCASSPPSRDTGELFFGEGSRLTVL.

The chain carries TRBV5-4 and TRBJ1-2; D is unclear. Germline CDR1 is SGHNT and CDR2 is YYREEE (reference sequence). The V and J ends lost 4 bases and 0 bases respectively, with 10 bases between them. The CDR3 loop spans 14 amino acids. The CDR3 is CASSAPGANYGYTF. The DNA for the CDR3 is TGTGCCAGCAGCGCCCCGGGAGCTAACTATGGCTACACCTTC.

This chain connects TRBV12-2 to TRBJ1-3; no DNA check was done on the table's D call, TRBD1. TRBV12-2 is tagged as a pseudogene. CDR3 length: 15 amino acids. CDR3 protein: CASRFTGTRRNTIYF. The CDR3 DNA reads TGTGCAAGTCGCTTTACAGGGACCAGGCGAAACACCATATATTTT.

In this sample, this clone turned up many times. This chain joins TRBV9 and TRBJ2-5; D might be TRBD2 (6 bases). CDR1 is SGDLS, CDR2 YYNGEE, per germline. With 4 bases removed from V and 1 base from J, the gap between germline ends came to 14 bases. The CDR3 extends over 15 amino acids. The CDR3 protein is CASSSGGNLQETQYF. In DNA, the CDR3 is TGTGCCAGCAGCTCGGGCGGGAACCTCCAAGAGACCCAGTACTTC.

The gene calls are TRBV6-5 and TRBJ1-6, with D possibly matching TRBD1 (5 bases). This CDR3 has 15 amino acids. V shed 6 bases and J shed 8 bases, with 17 bases lying between them. CDR1 MNHEY and CDR2 SVGAGI come from the germline V gene. The CDR3, as DNA: TGTGCCAGCAGCTCCGGGGGGGACCGAGATTCACCCCTCCACTTT. Translating it yields CASSSGGDRDSPLHF.

V usage is TRBV4-2 and J usage is TRBJ2-5, with 8 bases fitting TRBD1. This CDR3 is 16 amino acids long. The ends lost 1 base at V and 0 bases at J; junction bases unmatched: 4. CDR1 is LGHNA and CDR2 is YNFKEQ in the germline V gene. CDR3 sequence (DNA): TGTGCCAGCAGCCAAGGGACAGGGAAGTACCAAGAGACCCAGTACTTC. Encoded protein: CASSQGTGKYQETQYF.

The V and J genes are TRBV6-6 and TRBJ1-3; TRBD1 is a possible D gene (6 bases). The CDR3 is made up of 16 amino acids. The V end was cut by 6 bases, the J end by 8 bases, with 23 bases between. Germline V gene data show CDR1 as MNHNY and CDR2 as SVGAGI (reference sequence). In DNA form, the CDR3 reads TGTGCCAGCAGAACCCTCGAGACAGGTTTTAAACACACCATATATTTT. This encodes CASRTLETGFKHTIYF.

The chain carries TRBV18 and TRBJ2-1; perhaps TRBD1 as D (5 bases). This CDR3 has 14 amino acids. The V gene lost 4 bases and the J gene lost 7 bases, with 14 bases spanning the gap. CDR1 is KGHSH, CDR2 LQKENI, per germline. The CDR3 DNA follows: TGTGCCAGCTCACTAACCCAGGGTATAAATGAGCAGTTCTTC. This encodes CASSLTQGINEQFF.